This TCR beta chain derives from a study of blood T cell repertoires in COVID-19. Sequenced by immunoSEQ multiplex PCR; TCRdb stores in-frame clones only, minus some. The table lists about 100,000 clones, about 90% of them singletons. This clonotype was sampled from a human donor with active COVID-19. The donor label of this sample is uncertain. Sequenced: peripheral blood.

The CDR3 loop reads CASSPWDRAEEQYF. CDR3 DNA sequence: TGTGCCAGCAGCCCATGGGACAGGGCGGAGGAGCAGTACTTC. V usage is TRBV7-8 and J usage is TRBJ2-7, with 9 bases matching TRBD1. The CDR3 consists of 14 residues. The germline V gene has CDR1 SGHVS and CDR2 FQNEAQ. J was trimmed by 7 bases and V by 5 bases; bases with no gene match: 9.